This T cell receptor beta chain was observed in a study of blood T cell repertoires in COVID-19. Overall study context: Acute and convalescent COVID-19 samples came from the United States, Italy and Spain.

This clone appeared a few times. Using immunoSEQ multiplex PCR, the repertoire was profiled, and TCRdb retains in-frame clones only, with some absent. Among 55,000 to 70,000 clones listed, over 80% were seen once. This CDR3 is built from 13 residues. Germline V gene sequence: CDR1 LGHNA, CDR2 YSLEER. The V and J ends lost 1 base and 7 bases respectively, with 8 bases between them. Sequencing was carried out using peripheral blood. This chain joins TRBV4-3 and TRBJ1-5; D perhaps matches TRBD1 (6 bases). The sequence was collected from a woman older than 75 with acute or convalescent COVID-19. CDR3 sequence reads: CASSQVQGQPQHF. The CDR3 region has the DNA TGCGCCAGCAGCCAAGTACAGGGCCAGCCCCAGCATTTT.